One and the same sample provided the 18 T cell receptor beta chains below, sequenced in a study of cytomegalovirus exposure and HLA in healthy donors. PCR used 60 Vbeta primers and 13 Jbeta primers. Generated by immunoSEQ multiplex PCR, the TCRdb table keeps only in-frame clones and is missing some. This table holds fewer than 200,000 clones, around 77% found once. Specimen: PBMCs. These receptors all stem from a man aged 55-75 years in good health and CMV-seronegative.

CDR3 loop: CASSHTSGGAADTQYF. CDR3 in DNA: TGCGCCAGCAGCCATACTAGCGGGGGGGCGGCAGATACGCAGTATTTT. The rearrangement uses TRBV4-1 and TRBJ2-3, with 13 bases aligning to TRBD2. CDR1 and CDR2 from the germline V gene are MGHRA and YSYEKL. The CDR3 is 16 amino acids. J lost 4 bases, V lost 3 bases, and 4 bases had no gene match.

This clone was seen only a few times. V gene TRBV2 combines with J gene TRBJ1-5; D might be TRBD1 (5 bases). Looked up from germline, CDR1 is SNHLY and CDR2 is FYNNEI. V dropped 3 bases and J dropped 0 bases, with 6 bases sitting between them. This CDR3 spans 14 amino acids. The CDR3 region is CASSDQGSNQPQHF. In DNA, the CDR3 is TGTGCCAGCAGTGATCAGGGTAGCAATCAGCCCCAGCATTTT.

CDR3 amino acids: CASSLGTGNHEQYF. The CDR3 DNA reads TGCGCCAGCAGCTTGGGGACAGGGAACCACGAGCAGTACTTC. The V call is TRBV5-1, the J call TRBJ2-7; 8 bases fit TRBD1. V trimming: 0 bases; J trimming: 5 bases; junction bases outside the gene matches: 4. The CDR3 totals 14 residues. Germline CDR1 and CDR2: SGHRS and YFSETQ.

V gene TRBV20-1 combines with J gene TRBJ2-7; D might be TRBD1 (5 bases). V was pared by 3 bases and J by 9 bases, with 12 bases between. The CDR3 is made up of 11 amino acids. The V gene's germline CDR1 is DFQATT and CDR2 SNEGSKA (reference sequence). CDR3 in DNA: TGCAGTGCTAGTCAGGGTGGTGTGCAGTACTTC. Amino acid sequence: CSASQGGVQYF.

This clone was found a few times. V is TRBV20-1 and J is TRBJ1-2, with 7 bases identical to TRBD1. The CDR3 contains 11 residues. Trimming at V came to 6 bases and at J to 4 bases, leaving 2 bases not matched to a gene. Germline V gene lookup returns CDR1 DFQATT and CDR2 SNEGSKA (reference sequence). DNA for the CDR3: TGCAGTGCAAAGGGGGCCTATGGCTACACCTTC. Translating gives CSAKGAYGYTF.

The CDR3, as DNA: TGTGCCAGCAGCGGAGAACAGGGAAAAGTCCAAGAGACCCAGTACTTC. This codes for CASSGEQGKVQETQYF. The chain joins TRBV7-9 to TRBJ2-5; a weak D match, TRBD1 (6 bases). The V end was cut by 5 bases, the J end by 1 base, with 17 bases between. The CDR3 covers 16 residues. Germline V gene sequence: CDR1 SEHNR, CDR2 FQNEAQ (reference sequence).

V gene TRBV6-5 combines with J gene TRBJ2-1, with D possibly TRBD1 on 5 matching bases. V was pared by 6 bases and J by 7 bases, with 13 bases between. Germline lookup yields CDR1 MNHEY and CDR2 SVGAGI. This CDR3 is built from 13 residues. The CDR3 DNA sequence: TGTGCCAGCAGGGGGCAGGGCCGGAATGAGCAGTTCTTC. It encodes CASRGQGRNEQFF.

For this clone: A junction boundary mismatches the germline segment, possibly from a read error. The rearrangement uses TRBV5-6 and TRBJ1-2; 10 nucleotides agree with TRBD1. The CDR3 sequence is 15 residues long. Germline V lookup: CDR1 SGHDT, CDR2 YYEEEE. As DNA, the CDR3 is TGTGCCAGCAGCTTGGTAGGGGACAGGGGTACCGGCTACCCCTTC. This encodes CASSLVGDRGTGYPF.

V usage is TRBV5-4 and J usage is TRBJ2-7; the match to TRBD1 covers 8 bases. The CDR3 totals 14 residues. V lost 0 bases to trimming and J lost 6 bases; unmatched junction nucleotides: 5. Germline-derived CDR1 and CDR2 are SGHNT and YYREEE (reference sequence). CDR3 sequence: CASSLVGQGGEQYF. The CDR3, as DNA: TGTGCCAGCAGCTTGGTAGGACAGGGTGGCGAGCAGTACTTC.

V and J are TRBV25-1 and TRBJ2-1, with a weak D call TRBD2 (5 bases). The germline V and J ends were trimmed by 5 bases and 11 bases, with 25 bases remaining between them. CDR3 length: 16 amino acids. Germline V lookup: CDR1 MGHDK, CDR2 SYGVNS. The CDR3: CASSPLVVGGEGKQFF. CDR3 bases: TGTGCCAGCAGTCCTCTCGTGGTAGGAGGAGAGGGCAAGCAGTTCTTC.

The chain links TRBV2 to TRBJ2-7; 10 bases agree with TRBD1. Germline CDR1 SNHLY, CDR2 FYNNEI. J gave up 2 bases and V 6 bases, and 7 bases lay outside the gene matches. There are 15 residues in the CDR3. The CDR3: CASRVRQGAAYEQYF. In DNA form, the CDR3 reads TGTGCCAGCAGGGTCAGACAGGGGGCGGCCTACGAGCAGTACTTC.

This sequence joins TRBV5-1 and TRBJ2-2, with 7 bases identical to TRBD1. The CDR3 sequence is 15 residues long. V shed 0 bases, J shed 1 base, and the junction held 0 bases outside the gene matches. Germline V lookup: CDR1 SGHRS, CDR2 YFSETQ. CDR3 coding DNA: TGCGCCAGCAGCTTGGACAGGGGGAACACCGGGGAGCTGTTTTTT. It specifies CASSLDRGNTGELFF.

The chain carries TRBV13 and TRBJ2-3; TRBD2 matches 10 bases. Germline values: CDR1 PRHDT, CDR2 FYEKMQ (reference sequence). J was trimmed by 5 bases and V by 4 bases; bases with no gene match: 9. This CDR3 comprises 16 residues. CDR3 sequence: CASSSQRGGGRDTQYF. The CDR3 DNA sequence: TGTGCCAGCAGCTCCCAGCGGGGGGGCGGTAGAGATACGCAGTATTTT.

This clone was counted between two and nine times. The chain is built from TRBV7-9 and TRBJ2-5; 7 bases are a match to TRBD2. J gave up 3 bases and V 4 bases, and 5 bases lay outside the gene matches. CDR1 is SEHNR, CDR2 FQNEAQ, per germline (reference sequence). The CDR3 has 14 amino acids. CDR3 coding DNA: TGTGCCAGCAGCTCGGGCGGGGGTAAAGAGACCCAGTACTTC. The encoded protein is CASSSGGGKETQYF.

The chain employs TRBV4-3 and TRBJ2-6, with D tentatively TRBD2 (6 bases). The CDR3 covers 16 residues. Looked up from germline, CDR1 is LGHNA and CDR2 is YSLEER. Trimming cost V 0 bases and J 4 bases, with 10 bases left between them. CDR3 nucleotide sequence: TGCGCCAGCAGCCAAGAGGGCGGGGTCGGGGCCAACGTCCTGACTTTC. It encodes CASSQEGGVGANVLTF.

V usage is TRBV5-6 and J usage is TRBJ2-2; the match to TRBD2 covers 12 bases. Germline V lookup: CDR1 SGHDT, CDR2 YYEEEE. This CDR3 region has 16 residues. V trimming: 0 bases; J trimming: 5 bases; junction bases outside the gene matches: 2. DNA for the CDR3: TGTGCCAGCAGCTTGGGACTAGCGGGAGTTACCGGGGAGCTGTTTTTT. Translating gives CASSLGLAGVTGELFF.

This rearrangement joins TRBV5-6 to TRBJ2-1, with TRBD2 identical over 15 bases. Germline CDR1 and CDR2: SGHDT and YYEEEE. Trimming removed 3 bases from V and 7 bases from J; junction bases left unmatched: 8. The CDR3 totals 17 residues. CDR3: CASSSLGLAGGENEQFF. In DNA form, the CDR3 reads TGTGCCAGCAGCTCCCTTGGACTAGCGGGAGGGGAGAATGAGCAGTTCTTC.

Here the CDR3 reads CASSLEGTGVNTEAFF. The CDR3, as DNA: TGCGCCAGCAGCTTGGAAGGGACAGGGGTGAACACTGAAGCTTTCTTT. The chain combines TRBV5-1 with TRBJ1-1; 10 bases match TRBD1. V was clipped by 0 bases and J by 0 bases; unmatched bases: 2. The CDR3 totals 16 residues. Germline CDR1 SGHRS, CDR2 YFSETQ.